These 25 T cell receptor beta chains were sequenced from one sample in a study of regulatory T cells in long-lasting Graves disease. Combining iRepertoire HTBI primers with Arm-PCR of CDR3 regions, the authors built TCR beta libraries. TCRdb ran MiXCR on the multiplex PCR reads and lists one entry per CDR3 protein. The repertoire holds about 520,000 distinct CDR3 sequences, 9.5% to 15% seen once, with about 8.9% in the top ten. Time point denoted: newly diagnosed GD, antithyroid drugs for less than 3 months. The TCR library was made from RNA that had been extracted from PBMCs in TRIzol. The same sample was also used in a study of T cells in Graves' hyperthyroidism and ophthalmopathy.

The specimen was peripheral blood mononuclear cells (PBMCs), collected at new diagnosis, from a patient treated with antithyroid drugs. The receptor set was obtained from a woman younger than 45 with Graves disease.

This clonotype was seen ten or more times. The rearrangement joins TRBV30 to TRBJ2-3; 10 bases line up with TRBD2. This CDR3 region has 17 residues. Germline CDR1 reads GTSNPN; CDR2 reads SVGIG (reference sequence). With V trimmed by 0 bases and J by 2 bases, 8 bases remained unmatched. CDR3 DNA: TGTGCCTGGAGTGTCCAAAGGACTAGCGGACTCACAGATACGCAGTATTTT. Amino acid sequence: CAWSVQRTSGLTDTQYF.

This clonotype was detected ten times or more. The rearrangement links TRBV29-1 to TRBJ2-1; tentatively, D is TRBD2 (5 bases). The length of the CDR3 is 11 residues. Trimming stripped 5 bases from V and 7 bases from J, with 9 bases between. The germline CDR1 and CDR2 sequences are SQVTM and ANQGSEA. The CDR3: CSVRLANEQFF. CDR3 nucleotide sequence: TGCAGCGTTAGGCTAGCAAATGAGCAGTTCTTC.

This clonotype was picked up many times. The chain employs TRBV5-5 and TRBJ2-5; TRBD2 aligns across 13 bases. Germline assignment: CDR1 SGHKS and CDR2 YYEKEE (reference sequence). This CDR3 comprises 16 residues. V lost 0 bases and J lost 5; bases outside the gene matches: 4. CDR3 nucleotides: TGTGCCAGCAGCTTGGGGGGACTAGCGGGAAGGGAGACCCAGTACTTC. The encoded protein is CASSLGGLAGRETQYF.

This clonotype was observed many times. The CDR3 reads CASSESGGQRKDTQYF. DNA of the CDR3: TGTGCCAGCAGTGAAAGCGGCGGGCAACGAAAAGATACGCAGTATTTT. The chain carries TRBV25-1 and TRBJ2-3; D is possibly TRBD2 (5 bases). V gave up 2 bases and J gave up 5 bases, with 17 bases separating them. The germline V gene encodes CDR1 MGHDK and CDR2 SYGVNS. CDR3 length: 16 residues.

This chain uses TRBV11-2 with TRBJ2-1, with 11 bases that match TRBD2. This CDR3 is built from 17 residues. J gave up 10 bases and V 0 bases, and 11 bases lay outside the gene matches. Per germline, CDR1 SGHAT and CDR2 FQNNGV. In nucleotides, the CDR3 is TGTGCCAGCAGCTTAGATCTCATAGCGGGAGGGCCGGAAGAGCAGTTCTTC. Translating it yields CASSLDLIAGGPEEQFF.

This clonotype was picked up many times. The chain carries TRBV5-1 and TRBJ1-1, with unresolved D. Trimming cost V 4 bases and J 4 bases, with 14 bases left between them. Germline loops: CDR1 SGHRS, CDR2 YFSETQ. The CDR3 has 14 amino acids. The CDR3 region is CASSRLGEFTEAFF. The CDR3 nucleotides are TGCGCCAGCAGCCGCCTCGGGGAATTCACTGAAGCTTTCTTT. Combining the CDR3 with reference TRBV5-1 and TRBJ1-1 gives the whole variable domain KAGVTQTPRYLIKTRGQQVTLSCSPISGHRSVSWYQQTPGQGLQFLFEYFSETQRNKGNFPGRFSGRQFSNSRSEMNVSTLELGDSALYLCASSRLGEFTEAFFGQGTRLTVV.

This clonotype was counted many times. This chain connects TRBV2 to TRBJ2-1; tentative D call: TRBD1 (5 bases). The V and J ends lost 8 bases and 4 bases respectively, with 9 bases between them. Germline V gives CDR1 SNHLY, CDR2 FYNNEI. The CDR3 is 12 amino acids. CDR3 residues: CASQGPYNEQFF. The CDR3 DNA sequence: TGTGCCAGCCAGGGCCCTTACAATGAGCAGTTCTTC.

This clonotype came up many times. J is TRBJ1-1 and V is TRBV6-1; D call uncertain. This CDR3 spans 13 amino acids. The germline gives CDR1 MNHNS, CDR2 SASEGT. The V end was cut by 7 bases, the J end by 4 bases, with 13 bases between. CDR3 nucleotides: TGTGCCAGCAATAAGGGCTACATCACTGAAGCTTTCTTT. Encoded protein: CASNKGYITEAFF.

This clonotype was recorded a few times. The genes are TRBV7-2 and TRBJ2-5, with D perhaps TRBD1 or TRBD2 (6 bases each). Germline V CDR1 and CDR2: SGHTA, FQGNSA. CDR3 size: 16 residues. Deletions cut 2 bases from V and 7 bases from J, with 20 bases between. The DNA of the CDR3 is TGTGCCAGCAGCTTATCCCCCCCGGGGGCCAGTGGGACCCAGTACTTC. This encodes CASSLSPPGASGTQYF. Together with reference TRBV7-2 and TRBJ2-5, the CDR3 gives the full variable domain: GAGVSQSPSNKVTEKGKDVELRCDPISGHTALYWYRQSLGQGLEFLIYFQGNSAPDKSGLPSDRFSAERTGGSVSTLTIQRTQQEDSAVYLCASSLSPPGASGTQYFGPGTRLLVL.

This clonotype was seen repeatedly, ten times or more. The chain recombines TRBV2 with TRBJ2-2; 7 bases agree with TRBD2. CDR3 length equals 14 residues. CDR1 is SNHLY, CDR2 FYNNEI, per germline. With 8 bases clipped from V and 5 bases from J, the junction kept 8 bases outside the gene matches. The CDR3 DNA reads as TGTGCCAGCTCGAGCGGGATGGGAACCGGGGAGCTGTTTTTT. Amino acids: CASSSGMGTGELFF.

There are many counts of this clonotype. The rearrangement links TRBV6-2 or TRBV6-3 to TRBJ2-1, with D perhaps matching TRBD1 (5 bases). Germline values: CDR1 MNHEY, CDR2 SVGEGT. Between the trimmed V and J ends, which lost 7 bases and 7 bases, there was a span of 14 bases. The CDR3 contains 13 residues. CDR3 loop: CASTQGYGNEQFF. In DNA form, the CDR3 reads TGTGCCAGCACCCAGGGATATGGTAATGAGCAGTTCTTC.

Many counts were recorded for this clonotype. V is TRBV3-1 and J is TRBJ2-1; 8 nucleotides line up with TRBD2. The junction had 8 bases not matched to a gene; V was cut back by 1 base and J by 6 bases. CDR3 size: 16 residues. CDR1 and CDR2 (germline): LGHDT, YNNKEL (reference sequence). The CDR3 loop is CASSQGGSGGRNEQFF. CDR3 coding DNA: TGTGCCAGCAGCCAAGGTGGTTCGGGAGGGCGCAATGAGCAGTTCTTC.

This clonotype was seen more than once but under ten times. J is TRBJ2-1 and V is TRBV25-1, with 14 bases aligning to TRBD2. The V segment lost 7 bases and the J segment 4 bases; nucleotides outside the gene matches: 6. Germline lookup yields CDR1 MGHDK and CDR2 SYGVNS. This CDR3 contains 16 residues. CDR3 amino acids: CASTEGLAGAYNEQFF. Here the CDR3 DNA reads TGTGCCAGCACCGAGGGACTAGCGGGAGCGTACAATGAGCAGTTCTTC.

In this sample, this clonotype turned up many times. The chain combines TRBV7-2 with TRBJ1-2, with D unresolved. V lost 1 base and J lost 8, with 17 bases in between. Germline V CDR1 and CDR2: SGHTA, FQGNSA. The CDR3 sequence is 15 residues long. The CDR3 DNA is TGTGCCAGCAGCTTAGAACGAGTGACACCCTTCGGCTACACCTTC. This encodes CASSLERVTPFGYTF.

This clonotype has a count of ten or more. This chain links TRBV7-9 with TRBJ2-7; D gene uncertain. The V end was cut by 5 bases, the J end by 0 bases, with 8 bases between. Germline V gene sequence: CDR1 SEHNR, CDR2 FQNEAQ (reference sequence). This CDR3 is built from 13 residues. The CDR3 region is CASSLRVSYEQYF. CDR3 DNA: TGTGCCAGCAGCCTACGGGTCTCCTACGAGCAGTACTTC.

This clonotype was observed many times. The V gene is TRBV30, the J gene TRBJ1-5; 9 nucleotides align to TRBD1. Germline V lookup: CDR1 GTSNPN, CDR2 SVGIG (reference sequence). CDR3 length equals 15 residues. The V gene end was trimmed by 3 bases and the J gene end by 0 bases; junction bases not matched to a gene: 3. CDR3 nucleotide sequence: TGTGCCTGGAGCAACAGGGGGCTTAGCAATCAGCCCCAGCATTTT. As protein: CAWSNRGLSNQPQHF.

The rearrangement uses TRBV19 and TRBJ2-7; D gene unclear. The CDR3 has 16 residues. Trimming removed 5 bases from V and 5 bases from J, with 22 bases in between. Germline V gives CDR1 LNHDA, CDR2 SQIVND (reference sequence). The DNA of the CDR3 is TGTGCCAGTAGTCCCCGACCGGGTGGGGTAGGCCACGAGCAGTACTTC. As protein: CASSPRPGGVGHEQYF.

To note about this clonotype: A much bigger clone sits one base away, suggesting this may be a read error. This rearrangement joins TRBV24-1 to TRBJ2-7; 11 nucleotides line up with TRBD2. Germline CDR1 and CDR2: KGHDR and SFDVKD. With 2 bases clipped from V and 7 bases from J, the junction kept 9 bases outside the gene matches. The length of the CDR3 is 16 residues. CDR3 region: CATSDSSGRTYNEQYF. CDR3 nucleotide sequence: TGTGCCACCAGTGATTCTAGCGGGAGGACCTACAATGAGCAGTACTTC.

The table lists this clonotype with a few counts. A much larger clone lies a single base off, so this may be a read error. The rearrangement joins TRBV28 to TRBJ2-5; 12 nucleotides agree with TRBD2. The J call could be wrong; TRBJ2-1 is a better fit for the DNA end. CDR1 is MDHEN, CDR2 SYDVKM, per germline. The CDR3 runs to 16 residues. This CDR3 reads CVSSGGTSGYYNEQFF. The CDR3 DNA reads as TGTGTCAGCAGTGGGGGGACTAGCGGGTATTACAATGAGCAGTTCTTC.

This clonotype has more than one count but fewer than ten. The gene calls are TRBV7-6 and TRBJ2-1, with 11 bases aligning to TRBD2. CDR1 is SGHVS, CDR2 FNYEAQ, per germline. The CDR3 extends over 19 amino acids. V lost 2 bases and J lost 6; bases outside the gene matches: 15. This CDR3 reads CASSLPPWRVAGGSNEQFF. The CDR3 bases are TGTGCCAGCAGCTTACCCCCTTGGAGGGTAGCGGGAGGGAGCAATGAGCAGTTCTTC.

This clonotype was seen ten or more times. The J gene is TRBJ2-7, the V gene TRBV13; D may be TRBD2 (5 bases). The CDR3 spans 14 residues. Germline CDR1 is PRHDT and CDR2 is FYEKMQ (reference sequence). Trimming shortened V by 6 bases and J by 2 bases, and 14 bases separated the two germline ends. Here the CDR3 reads CASSYLTSPYEQYF. DNA of the CDR3: TGTGCCAGCAGTTACTTAACTAGTCCCTACGAGCAGTACTTC.

The sample holds many counts of this clonotype. This chain connects TRBV6-1 to TRBJ2-3; D is ambiguous. The DNA end is more similar to TRBJ2-7, so the J call may be wrong. The CDR3 is 14 amino acids. From germline, CDR1 is MNHNS and CDR2 SASEGT. This chain's CDR3 is CASRLTFSSYEQYF. The DNA of the CDR3 is TGTGCCAGCAGACTGACCTTTAGCTCCTACGAGCAGTACTTC.

The sample holds a few counts of this clonotype. The chain carries TRBV7-9 and TRBJ2-3; D unclear. V lost 0 bases and J lost 6, with 13 bases in between. There are 15 residues in the CDR3. The V gene's germline CDR1 is SEHNR and CDR2 FQNEAQ (reference sequence). The CDR3 loop is CASSLAPGPADTQYF. The DNA of the CDR3 is TGTGCCAGCAGCTTAGCCCCCGGCCCAGCTGATACGCAGTATTTT.

This clonotype turned up a few times. This rearrangement joins TRBV4-1 to TRBJ1-1; TRBD1 aligns across 9 bases. The CDR3 length is 17 residues. The germline CDR1 and CDR2 sequences are MGHRA and YSYEKL. V lost 4 bases and J lost 1; bases outside the gene matches: 10. DNA of the CDR3: TGCGCCAGCAGCCGGAGCCCCGGGACAGGGAAGAACACTGAAGCTTTCTTT. Amino acid sequence: CASSRSPGTGKNTEAFF.

The chain links TRBV25-1 to TRBJ2-1; 7 nucleotides line up with TRBD2. The V gene end was trimmed by 7 bases and the J gene end by 4 bases; junction bases not matched to a gene: 4. Per germline, CDR1 MGHDK and CDR2 SYGVNS. This CDR3 is built from 13 residues. This CDR3 reads CASTWGGYNEQFF. Here the CDR3 DNA reads TGTGCCAGCACTTGGGGGGGTTACAATGAGCAGTTCTTC.